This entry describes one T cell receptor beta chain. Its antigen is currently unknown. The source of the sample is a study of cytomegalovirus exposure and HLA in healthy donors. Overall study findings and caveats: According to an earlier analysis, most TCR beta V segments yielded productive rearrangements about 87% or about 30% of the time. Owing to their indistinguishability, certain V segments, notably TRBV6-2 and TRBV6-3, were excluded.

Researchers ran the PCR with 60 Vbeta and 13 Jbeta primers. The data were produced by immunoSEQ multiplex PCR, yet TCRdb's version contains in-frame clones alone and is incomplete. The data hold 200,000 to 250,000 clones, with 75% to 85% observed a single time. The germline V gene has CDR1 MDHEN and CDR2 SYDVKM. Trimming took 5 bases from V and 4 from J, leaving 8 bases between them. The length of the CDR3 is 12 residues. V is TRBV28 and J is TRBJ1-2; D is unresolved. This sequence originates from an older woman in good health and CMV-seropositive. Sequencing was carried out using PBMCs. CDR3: CASSGGPYGYTF. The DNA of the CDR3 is TGTGCCAGCAGTGGAGGGCCCTATGGCTACACCTTC.